The rows below give T cell receptor beta chains drawn from one sample of a study of OX40 agonist ivuxolimab in advanced cancers. Assay: immunoSEQ multiplex PCR; the TCRdb copy retains only in-frame clones and omits some. The table has about 26,000 clones, roughly 85% seen once. This specimen was CD4+ or CD8+ T cells sorted from blood, taken in a trial of the OX40 agonist ivuxolimab. These receptors originate from an adult with an advanced solid tumor such as melanoma, head and neck, liver or kidney cancer. CDR3s include the opening cysteine and the closing phenylalanine or tryptophan. The D gene is left open where the match is weak. Only part of the rows carry a size: once, few, many, or a class if the clone is expanded.

.,TRBJ1-2,TRBV5-6,.,TGTGCCAGCAGCCCAACAGGCGCCGACTATGGCTACACCTTC,CASSPTGADYGYTF
few,TRBJ2-3,TRBV27,.,TGTGCCAGCAGTCCCAGGGACTTTTTTGATACGCAGTATTTT,CASSPRDFFDTQYF
.,TRBJ1-4,TRBV7-9,.,TGTGCCAGCAGCTTAGTGGCAGGGCGGGGTGAAAAACTGTTTTTT,CASSLVAGRGEKLFF
.,TRBJ2-1,TRBV2,TRBD2,TGTGCCAGCAGTGAAGCGCGAAGCGGGGGGATCTACAATGAGCAGTTCTTC,CASSEARSGGIYNEQFF
.,TRBJ1-3,TRBV11-2,.,TGTGCCAGCAGCTTAGGGGCAGGGAGCTCTGGAAACACCATATATTTT,CASSLGAGSSGNTIYF
medium-sized,TRBJ1-5,TRBV2,.,TGTGCCAGCAGTGAATGGGCCAGTCAGCCCCAGCATTTT,CASSEWASQPQHF
.,TRBJ2-5,TRBV25-1,.,TGTGCCAGCAGTGAGGAGGGGGCGCGGGAGACCCAGTACTTC,CASSEEGARETQYF
once,TRBJ2-1,TRBV10-2,TRBD2,TGCGCCAGCAGTGAGTATAGCGGGGGGCCCCACAATGAGCAGTTCTTC,CASSEYSGGPHNEQFF
.,TRBJ1-1,TRBV27,.,TGTGCCAGCAGTTTATCAGGGACGAACACTGAAGCTTTCTTT,CASSLSGTNTEAFF
.,TRBJ2-1,TRBV5-4,.,TGTGCCAGCAGCTTGGGGCGGGGCACCTCCAATGAGCAGTTCTTC,CASSLGRGTSNEQFF
.,TRBJ2-5,TRBV6-5,TRBD2,TGTGCCAGCACCCCGAGAGCGGGGGATGCTGAGACCCAGTACTTC,CASTPRAGDAETQYF
once,TRBJ1-1,TRBV29-1,.,TGCAGCGTTTGGCGGGACACTGAAGCTTTCTTT,CSVWRDTEAFF
.,TRBJ1-6,TRBV15,.,TGTGCCACCAGCACAAGTCTAAGCTCCTATAATTCACCCCTCCACTTT,CATSTSLSSYNSPLHF
.,TRBJ2-7,TRBV27,TRBD1,TGTGCCAGCAGTTTTTCCGGGACAGACTACGAGCAGTACTTC,CASSFSGTDYEQYF
.,TRBJ1-6,TRBV28,.,TGTGCCAGCAGTTTTAATCCTTCACCCCTCCACTTT,CASSFNPSPLHF
.,TRBJ2-1,TRBV5-1,TRBD2,TGCGCCAGCAGCTTGCGCCAGGGACTAGCGGGCAATGAGCAGTTCTTC,CASSLRQGLAGNEQFF
.,TRBJ2-1,TRBV5-1,.,TGCGCCAGCAGCTTGACCAGGGAAAGGATCTACAATGAGCAGTTCTTC,CASSLTRERIYNEQFF
.,TRBJ1-1,TRBV19,TRBD1,TGTGCCAGTAGTATCGGGACAGTTGAAGCTTTCTTT,CASSIGTVEAFF
once,TRBJ2-7,TRBV5-4,.,TGTGCCAGCAACTTTAACAGCTACGAGCAGTACTTC,CASNFNSYEQYF
.,TRBJ1-2,TRBV5-1,.,TGCGCCAGCAGCCCGGTCGGGGTAGAGCGCCCCTATGGCTACACCTTC,CASSPVGVERPYGYTF
few,TRBJ2-7,TRBV23-1,TRBD1,TGCGCCAGCAGTGACTGCCGGGACAGGCCCTACGAGCAGTACTTC,CASSDCRDRPYEQYF
.,TRBJ2-7,TRBV7-4,.,TGTGCCAGCAGCTTAGAGGGGTCCCTAATCTACGAGCAGTACTTC,CASSLEGSLIYEQYF
.,TRBJ1-2,TRBV5-5,.,TGTGCCAGCAGCTTGAGGCAGGGTAACTATGGCTACACCTTC,CASSLRQGNYGYTF
.,TRBJ1-4,TRBV7-9,TRBD1,TGTGCCAGCAGCTTGGGGACAGGGAATGAAAAACTGTTTTTT,CASSLGTGNEKLFF
.,TRBJ2-1,TRBV11-2,.,TGTGCCAGCAGCTTAGATTCAGGGTCCTACAATGAGCAGTTCTTC,CASSLDSGSYNEQFF
.,TRBJ2-2,TRBV5-1,.,TGCGCCAGCAGCTCGACCGGGGAGCTGTTTTTT,CASSSTGELFF
.,TRBJ1-1,TRBV29-1,.,TGCAGCGTGATAAGACAGGCTGAAGCTTTCTTT,CSVIRQAEAFF
.,TRBJ2-7,TRBV4-1,TRBD1,TGCGCCAGCAGCTCTACGACAGGGGCTTACGAGCAGTACTTC,CASSSTTGAYEQYF
medium-sized,TRBJ1-1,TRBV19,TRBD1,TGTGCCAGTAGTATGGGGGGACAGGGCACTGAAGCTTTCTTT,CASSMGGQGTEAFF
once,TRBJ1-6,TRBV5-6,.,TGTGCCAGCAGCTTGGGGTTTTCACCCCTCCACTTT,CASSLGFSPLHF
.,TRBJ1-1,TRBV10-1,.,TGCGCCAGCAGTGAGTGGAGGGTGATCCCAACACAGAACACTGAAGCTTTCTTT,CASSEWRVIPTQNTEAFF
.,TRBJ1-1,TRBV19,.,TGTGCCAGTAGTATAGCCCCGGGGGACTCTGAAGCTTTCTTT,CASSIAPGDSEAFF
.,TRBJ1-5,TRBV6-1,TRBD1,TGTGCCAGCATACCGGGACAGGGGGAAACTCAGCCCCAGCATTTT,CASIPGQGETQPQHF
.,TRBJ1-3,TRBV7-9,.,TGTGCCAGCAGCTTAGCAGGGCGCACCATATATTTT,CASSLAGRTIYF
.,TRBJ1-4,TRBV19,TRBD1,TGTGCCAGTAGGATGCCAGGGGGCCGAGAAAAACTGTTTTTT,CASRMPGGREKLFF
.,TRBJ1-1,TRBV6-1,TRBD1,TGTGCCAGCAGTGAAGCCCCTAGGACAGGGGAGGAAGCTTTCTTT,CASSEAPRTGEEAFF
.,TRBJ2-7,TRBV5-1,.,TGCGCCAGCAGCTTGGCAAAAAACGAGCAGTACTTC,CASSLAKNEQYF
.,TRBJ1-5,TRBV7-9,.,TGTGCCAGCAGCTTAGAGACCGGGGGAGGTCAGCCCCAGCATTTT,CASSLETGGGQPQHF
.,TRBJ1-1,TRBV15,.,TGTGCCACCAGCAGGGGTCAGGGAGTATACACTGAAGCTTTCTTT,CATSRGQGVYTEAFF
few,TRBJ1-2,TRBV6-5,.,TGTGCCAGCAGTTCCAACCCAGGGACCCTCTATGGCTACACCTTC,CASSSNPGTLYGYTF
.,TRBJ1-1,TRBV13,TRBD1,TGTGCCAGCAGCTCGGGACAGGGGGCAATGAGGACTGAAGCTTTCTTT,CASSSGQGAMRTEAFF
few,TRBJ2-1,TRBV6-4,.,TGTGCCAGCAGTGACAGCGACAGCTCCTACAATGAGCAGTTCTTC,CASSDSDSSYNEQFF
.,TRBJ1-2,TRBV5-4,.,TGTGCCAGCAGCCCCGACGGGGCCTATGGCTACACCTTC,CASSPDGAYGYTF
.,TRBJ2-1,TRBV19,TRBD1,TGTGCCAGTAGTATAATTCAGGACAGGGGGTTGAGCTCCTACAATGAGCAGTTCTTC,CASSIIQDRGLSSYNEQFF
.,TRBJ2-7,TRBV10-3,TRBD1,TGTGCCATCAGAGGACAGGGAAACTACGAGCAGTACTTC,CAIRGQGNYEQYF
.,TRBJ1-2,TRBV7-9,.,TGTGCCAGCAGCTTAGATCAGGGGTGGAACTATGGCTACACCTTC,CASSLDQGWNYGYTF
.,TRBJ2-7,TRBV5-4,.,TGTGCCAGCAGCGGTACCTACGAGCAGTACTTC,CASSGTYEQYF
.,TRBJ2-7,TRBV5-6,.,TGTGCCAGCAGCTTGGGGACTGGCTACGAGCAGTACTTC,CASSLGTGYEQYF
.,TRBJ2-2,TRBV5-4,TRBD2,TGTGCCAGCAGCTGGACTAGCGGGGGCCTTAACACCGGGGAGCTGTTTTTT,CASSWTSGGLNTGELFF
.,TRBJ2-7,TRBV27,.,TGTGCCAGCAGTTTATCGGCGTTTGAGGGATACGAGCAGTACTTC,CASSLSAFEGYEQYF
.,TRBJ1-1,TRBV27,.,TGTGCCAGCAGTTGGGCCCCAGGGTGGGACACTGAAGCTTTCTTT,CASSWAPGWDTEAFF
few,TRBJ2-7,TRBV7-8,.,TGTGCCAGCAGCCACAGGACCGAGGAGCAGTACTTC,CASSHRTEEQYF
.,TRBJ1-3,TRBV19,.,TGTGCCAGTAGTAGCCGGGACGGCAGCTCTGGAAACACCATATATTTT,CASSSRDGSSGNTIYF
.,TRBJ2-1,TRBV2,TRBD2,TGTGCCAGCAGCGATTTGCTAGCGGGGGAACTCAATGAGCAGTTCTTC,CASSDLLAGELNEQFF
.,TRBJ1-2,TRBV19,TRBD1,TGTGCCAGTCGTATGCGCCGGGACAGTGGGGCCTATGGCTACACCTTC,CASRMRRDSGAYGYTF
.,TRBJ2-7,TRBV6-1,TRBD1,TGTGCCAGCAGAGCCGGGACAGGGGTGACCTACGAGCAGTACTTC,CASRAGTGVTYEQYF
once,TRBJ1-1,TRBV19,.,TGTGCCAGTAGTTTTGGGTTCACGAACACTGAAGCTTTCTTT,CASSFGFTNTEAFF
once,TRBJ1-1,TRBV7-9,TRBD1,TGTGCCAGCAGCTTAGGGGACAGCCTAAACACTGAAGCTTTCTTT,CASSLGDSLNTEAFF
.,TRBJ2-3,TRBV29-1,.,TGCAGCGTTGAAGAATTCTTGGGGCGTCGCACAGATACGCAGTATTTT,CSVEEFLGRRTDTQYF